The 23 T cell receptor beta chains below come from one sample, sequenced in a study of CD8+ T cells in alopecia areata. This sample's treatment: oral pan-JAK inhibitor, 5-10 mg twice daily. RNA extraction and reverse transcription yielded cDNA as sequencing template. Only in-frame clones appear in the TCRdb table, and some are missing; sequencing was by immunoSEQ multiplex PCR. This table has approximately 210,000 clones, 50% to 75% appearing once. The sample was CD4+ T cells sorted from blood, taken at week 4, from a patient treated with tofacitinib. The receptors were gathered from a human donor with alopecia areata.

V and J are TRBV5-4 and TRBJ2-7, with a weak D call TRBD1 (5 bases). From germline, CDR1 is SGHNT and CDR2 YYREEE (reference sequence). Trimming shortened V by 0 bases and J by 2 bases, and 12 bases separated the two germline ends. The CDR3 covers 15 residues. The DNA for the CDR3 is TGTGCCAGCAGCTTGGGGGGCTACCAAACCTACGAGCAGTACTTC. It is translated as CASSLGGYQTYEQYF.

The rearrangement uses TRBV4-3 and TRBJ2-3, with 9 bases identical to TRBD1. Germline loops: CDR1 LGHNA, CDR2 YSLEER. The V gene end was trimmed by 2 bases and the J gene end by 2 bases; junction bases not matched to a gene: 8. The CDR3 consists of 17 residues. The CDR3 nucleotides read TGCGCCAGCAGCCAAAGTGCCGGGACAGGGAACACAGATACGCAGTATTTT. Protein product: CASSQSAGTGNTDTQYF.

V gene TRBV6-5 combines with J gene TRBJ2-5, with a possible D match to TRBD2 (6 bases). The CDR3 consists of 15 residues. The V and J ends lost 2 bases and 5 bases respectively, with 15 bases between them. Germline V gene sequence: CDR1 MNHEY, CDR2 SVGAGI. CDR3 sequence reads: CASSYTGTPGETQYF. The CDR3 nucleotides read TGTGCCAGCAGTTACACCGGGACTCCGGGCGAGACCCAGTACTTC.

The chain has TRBV21-1 and TRBJ1-6; the DNA was not used to check the table's D call, TRBD1. TRBV21-1 counts as a pseudogene. The CDR3 consists of 15 residues. The CDR3 here is CASSRSPTGDSPLHF. The CDR3 DNA sequence: TGTGCCAGCAGCAGGTCCCCGACAGGGGATTCACCCCTCCACTTT.

This chain uses TRBV27 with TRBJ1-2, with D unresolved. With 0 bases removed from V and 12 bases from J, the gap between germline ends came to 14 bases. The CDR3 runs 13 residues. Germline lookup yields CDR1 MNHEY and CDR2 SMNVEV (reference sequence). The CDR3 here is CASSLSGSGLNTF. CDR3 nucleotides: TGTGCCAGCAGTTTATCAGGGTCGGGGTTAAACACCTTC.

The chain combines TRBV29-1 with TRBJ2-2, with no clear D. This CDR3 is 14 amino acids long. The V gene's germline CDR1 is SQVTM and CDR2 ANQGSEA. V was shortened by 2 bases and J by 7 bases, with 14 bases between the two germline ends. CDR3 residues: CSVEKGSVGGELFF. CDR3 in DNA: TGCAGCGTTGAAAAGGGTAGTGTTGGCGGGGAGCTGTTTTTT.

This clone was counted only a few times. The rearrangement uses TRBV11-2 and TRBJ2-7, with 13 nucleotides matching TRBD2. The CDR3 length is 15 residues. The V gene end was trimmed by 5 bases and the J gene end by 3 bases; junction bases not matched to a gene: 4. Germline CDR1 and CDR2: SGHAT and FQNNGV. The CDR3 spells CASSLRLAGGYEQYF. DNA for the CDR3: TGTGCCAGCAGCCTCCGACTAGCGGGGGGCTACGAGCAGTACTTC. Together with reference TRBV11-2 and TRBJ2-7, the CDR3 gives the full variable domain: EAGVAQSPRYKIIEKRQSVAFWCNPISGHATLYWYQQILGQGPKLLIQFQNNGVVDDSQLPKDRFSAERLKGVDSTLKIQPAKLEDSAVYLCASSLRLAGGYEQYFGPGTRLTVT.

This chain joins TRBV9 and TRBJ1-1, with 9 positions matching TRBD1. V dropped 4 bases and J dropped 4; count of bases not matched to a gene: 8. Germline loops: CDR1 SGDLS, CDR2 YYNGEE. The CDR3 sequence is 15 residues long. CDR3 sequence reads: CASSPQGAGGTEAFF. The CDR3 nucleotides read TGTGCCAGCAGCCCACAGGGGGCCGGCGGCACTGAAGCTTTCTTT.

V gene TRBV12-5 combines with J gene TRBJ2-4, with a weak D call TRBD2 (5 bases). CDR3 length: 14 residues. V dropped 7 bases and J dropped 0 bases, with 10 bases sitting between them. In germline, CDR1 is LGHNT, CDR2 FRNRAP. CDR3 sequence reads: CASAEGVAKNIQYF. The CDR3 region has the DNA TGTGCTAGTGCCGAGGGAGTAGCCAAAAACATTCAGTACTTC. Variable domain in full (rest from reference TRBV12-5 and TRBJ2-4): DARVTQTPRHKVTEMGQEVTMRCQPILGHNTVFWYRQTMMQGLELLAYFRNRAPLDDSGMPKDRFSAEMPDATLATLKIQPSEPRDSAVYFCASAEGVAKNIQYFGAGTRLSVL.

The chain recombines TRBV29-1 with TRBJ1-5; TRBD1 agrees at 9 bases. CDR1 is SQVTM, CDR2 ANQGSEA, per germline. V dropped 1 base and J dropped 1; count of bases not matched to a gene: 2. CDR3 length equals 15 residues. The CDR3 loop is CSVEGDRVSNQPQHF. CDR3 coding DNA: TGCAGCGTTGAAGGGGACAGGGTAAGCAATCAGCCCCAGCATTTT.

The chain joins TRBV5-6 to TRBJ2-7, with a possible D match to TRBD1 (5 bases). The CDR3 is made up of 13 amino acids. V was clipped by 3 bases and J by 6 bases, with 13 bases between them. Germline CDR1 reads SGHDT; CDR2 reads YYEEEE. The CDR3 DNA reads as TGTGCCAGCAGCTCTCAGGGATGGCGCGAGCAGTACTTC. This gives the protein CASSSQGWREQYF.

This clone was detected only once. The V and J genes are TRBV4-2 and TRBJ2-7, with a tentative D call TRBD2 (6 bases). CDR3 length: 15 amino acids. Per the germline V gene, CDR1 is LGHNA and CDR2 is YNFKEQ. Trimming took 3 bases from V and 4 from J, leaving 16 bases between them. The CDR3: CASSQAAWGDYEQYF. The CDR3 DNA follows: TGTGCCAGCAGCCAGGCCGCTTGGGGGGATTACGAGCAGTACTTC.

J is TRBJ2-5 and V is TRBV5-6, with D possibly TRBD2 on 5 matching bases. This CDR3 is 15 amino acids long. The germline gives CDR1 SGHDT, CDR2 YYEEEE. Trimming cost V 4 bases and J 5 bases, with 18 bases left between them. CDR3 in DNA: TGTGCCAGCAGCCTGGGTCAGGCCGGCGGGGAGACCCAGTACTTC. As protein: CASSLGQAGGETQYF. Filled out from reference TRBV5-6 and TRBJ2-5, the complete variable domain reads DAGVTQSPTHLIKTRGQQVTLRCSPKSGHDTVSWYQQALGQGPQFIFQYYEEEERQRGNFPDRFSGHQFPNYSSELNVNALLLGDSALYLCASSLGQAGGETQYFGPGTRLLVL.

The V and J genes are TRBV7-2 and TRBJ2-2; either TRBD1 or TRBD2 may supply D (5 bases each). The V gene lost 4 bases and the J gene lost 3 bases, with 12 bases spanning the gap. CDR3 length: 15 amino acids. Germline V gene data show CDR1 as SGHTA and CDR2 as FQGNSA. The CDR3 bases are TGTGCCAGCAGCTGGGGCGGGCCCCACACCGGGGAGCTGTTTTTT. This sequence encodes CASSWGGPHTGELFF.

V and J are TRBV5-6 and TRBJ2-5, with a possible D match to TRBD2 (7 bases). Per germline, CDR1 SGHDT and CDR2 YYEEEE. Trimming shortened V by 0 bases and J by 7 bases, and 19 bases separated the two germline ends. The CDR3 consists of 16 residues. Written as DNA, the CDR3 is TGTGCCAGCAGCTTGGGTGCGGGGGCATCTGCTGGGACCCAGTACTTC. Its protein product is CASSLGAGASAGTQYF.

The J gene is TRBJ1-1, the V gene TRBV7-9; D gene ambiguous. Trimming left V 1 base short and J 8 bases short, with 8 bases between. CDR1 SEHNR and CDR2 FQNEAQ come from the germline V gene (reference sequence). The CDR3 extends over 12 amino acids. The CDR3 region is CASSLDSAEAFF. CDR3 DNA sequence: TGTGCCAGCAGCTTAGATTCCGCAGAAGCTTTCTTT. Using reference TRBV7-9 and TRBJ1-1 for the parts outside the CDR3, the full variable domain is DTGVSQNPRHKITKRGQNVTFRCDPISEHNRLYWYRQTLGQGPEFLTYFQNEAQLEKSRLLSDRFSAERPKGSFSTLEIQRTEQGDSAMYLCASSLDSAEAFFGQGTRLTVV.

The chain uses TRBV25-1 and TRBJ2-5; 11 nucleotides align to TRBD2. CDR1 MGHDK and CDR2 SYGVNS come from the germline V gene. With V trimmed by 5 bases and J by 3 bases, 8 bases remained unmatched. This CDR3 spans 16 amino acids. The chain's CDR3 is CASSRPLAGGKETQYF. CDR3 nucleotides: TGTGCCAGCAGTCGACCCCTAGCGGGGGGAAAAGAGACCCAGTACTTC.

A few counts support this clone. The chain employs TRBV7-2 and TRBJ2-3, with TRBD2 identical over 7 bases. After removal of 1 base from V and 3 bases from J, the junction contained 1 base not matched to a gene. CDR1 SGHTA and CDR2 FQGNSA come from the germline V gene. This CDR3 comprises 14 residues. The CDR3: CASSLVRGTDTQYF. The CDR3 DNA reads as TGTGCCAGCAGCTTAGTGCGGGGGACAGATACGCAGTATTTT.

Written as DNA, the CDR3 is TGCGCCAGCAGCTTACGACAGGGTGGGACTGAAGCTTTCTTT. Translated: CASSLRQGGTEAFF. This chain connects TRBV5-1 to TRBJ1-1, with 7 bases lining up with TRBD1. With 2 bases clipped from V and 5 bases from J, the junction kept 6 bases outside the gene matches. The CDR3 loop spans 14 amino acids. CDR1 and CDR2 from the germline V gene are SGHRS and YFSETQ.

V gene TRBV5-6 combines with J gene TRBJ2-7; no definite D call. The CDR3 sequence is 12 residues long. The germline V gene has CDR1 SGHDT and CDR2 YYEEEE. V lost 7 bases, J lost 3 bases, and 11 bases lay in between. The CDR3: CASHELGYEQYF. The CDR3 nucleotides are TGTGCCAGCCACGAATTGGGCTACGAGCAGTACTTC.

Only a few counts were recorded for this clone. The chain joins TRBV2 to TRBJ2-3, with D unresolved. CDR3 size: 11 residues. In germline, CDR1 is SNHLY, CDR2 FYNNEI. Trimming took 3 bases from V and 8 from J, leaving 6 bases between them. CDR3 sequence reads: CASSDLVTQYF. CDR3 sequence (DNA): TGTGCCAGCAGTGATCTGGTTACGCAGTATTTT.

V is TRBV5-1 and J is TRBJ2-3; tentative D call: TRBD1 (6 bases). Trimming shortened V by 2 bases and J by 0 bases, and 16 bases separated the two germline ends. The CDR3 is 17 amino acids. Germline V lookup: CDR1 SGHRS, CDR2 YFSETQ. CDR3 DNA: TGCGCCAGCAGCTTCGACAGGTGGAGATCTAGCACAGATACGCAGTATTTT. This encodes CASSFDRWRSSTDTQYF.

The V and J genes are TRBV19 and TRBJ1-2, with TRBD1 matching over 9 bases. The ends lost 9 bases at V and 7 bases at J; junction bases unmatched: 9. CDR1 and CDR2 from the germline V gene are LNHDA and SQIVND (reference sequence). The CDR3 is 13 residues long. The CDR3 reads CASIRGQGTGYTF. DNA of the CDR3: TGTGCCAGCATACGCGGACAGGGGACTGGCTACACCTTC.